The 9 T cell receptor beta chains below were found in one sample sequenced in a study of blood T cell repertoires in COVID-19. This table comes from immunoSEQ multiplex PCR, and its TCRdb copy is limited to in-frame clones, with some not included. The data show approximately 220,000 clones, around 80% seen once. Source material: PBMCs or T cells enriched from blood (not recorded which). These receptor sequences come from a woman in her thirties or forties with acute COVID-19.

CDR3 DNA: TGTGCCAGCAGACCGCCCGCGGGCCAGGGGAGCTACACCTTC. Translating it yields CASRPPAGQGSYTF. This chain uses TRBV28 with TRBJ1-2, with TRBD1 as a possible D gene (6 bases). CDR3 length equals 14 residues. With 6 bases removed from V and 9 bases from J, the gap between germline ends came to 20 bases. The germline V gene encodes CDR1 MDHEN and CDR2 SYDVKM.

The CDR3 reads CASRLGWDNEQFF. For the CDR3, the DNA is TGTGCCAGTAGGCTAGGCTGGGACAATGAGCAGTTCTTC. The V gene is TRBV19, the J gene TRBJ2-1; D gene unclear. This CDR3 is 13 amino acids long. Germline loops: CDR1 LNHDA, CDR2 SQIVND (reference sequence). V lost 6 bases, J lost 5 bases, and 11 bases lay in between.

The CDR3 nucleotides read TGTGCCAGCAGTGGGGCGGTGGAGCAGTTCTTC. Translated: CASSGAVEQFF. The gene calls are TRBV27 and TRBJ2-1; TRBD1 might be the D (5 bases). The CDR3 runs 11 residues. Deletions cut 5 bases from V and 10 bases from J, with 9 bases between. Germline CDR1 and CDR2: MNHEY and SMNVEV (reference sequence).

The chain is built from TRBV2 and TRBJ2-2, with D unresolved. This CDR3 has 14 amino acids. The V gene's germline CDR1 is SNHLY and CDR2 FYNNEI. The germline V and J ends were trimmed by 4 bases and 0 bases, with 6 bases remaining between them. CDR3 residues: CASSVRANTGELFF. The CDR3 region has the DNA TGTGCCAGCAGTGTACGAGCGAACACCGGGGAGCTGTTTTTT.

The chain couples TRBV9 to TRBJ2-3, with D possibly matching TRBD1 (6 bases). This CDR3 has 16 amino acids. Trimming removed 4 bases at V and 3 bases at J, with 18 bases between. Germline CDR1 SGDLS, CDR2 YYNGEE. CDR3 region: CASSPTGQRITDTQYF. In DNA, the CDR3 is TGTGCCAGCAGCCCTACCGGACAGAGGATAACAGATACGCAGTATTTT.

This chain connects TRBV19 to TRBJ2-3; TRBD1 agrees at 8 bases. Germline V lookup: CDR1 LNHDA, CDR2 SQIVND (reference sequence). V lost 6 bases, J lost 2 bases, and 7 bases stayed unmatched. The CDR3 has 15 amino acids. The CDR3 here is CASSHDRGDTDTQYF. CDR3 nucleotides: TGTGCCAGTAGCCACGACAGGGGAGACACAGATACGCAGTATTTT.

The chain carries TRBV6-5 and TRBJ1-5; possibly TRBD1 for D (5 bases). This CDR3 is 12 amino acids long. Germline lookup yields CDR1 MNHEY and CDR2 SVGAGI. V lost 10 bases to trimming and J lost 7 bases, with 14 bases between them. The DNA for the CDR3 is TGTGCCAAGGTCCCGCAGGGACAGCCCCAGCATTTT. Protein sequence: CAKVPQGQPQHF.

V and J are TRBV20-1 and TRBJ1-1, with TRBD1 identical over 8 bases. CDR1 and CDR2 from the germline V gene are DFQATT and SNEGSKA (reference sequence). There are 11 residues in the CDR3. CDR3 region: CKGQGNTEAFF. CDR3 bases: TGCAAAGGACAGGGGAACACTGAAGCTTTCTTT.

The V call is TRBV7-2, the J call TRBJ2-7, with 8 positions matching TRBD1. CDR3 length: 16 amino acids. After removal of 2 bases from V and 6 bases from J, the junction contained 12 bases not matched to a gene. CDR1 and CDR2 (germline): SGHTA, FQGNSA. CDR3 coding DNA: TGTGCCAGCAGCTTATCGGTAGGACAGGGATTGGTCGAGCAGTACTTC. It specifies CASSLSVGQGLVEQYF.